This is a list of T cell receptor beta chains from one sample in a study of technical replicates of blood from several donors. Repertoires were generated with immunoSEQ multiplex PCR, while TCRdb's copy carries only in-frame clones and drops some. The sample records about 75,000 clones, approximately 97% being singletons. Sequencing was done on a sample of T cells isolated from PBMCs. Receptors were obtained from a human donor in good health. CDR3s include the opening cysteine and the closing phenylalanine or tryptophan. Fields, in order: V gene, D gene, clone size, J gene, CDR3 DNA, CDR3 protein. A D gene is named only where the DNA matches it firmly. Rows may omit the clone size; those that give it use once, few, many or a size class.

>TRBV10-3|TRBD2|-|TRBJ2-5
TGTGCCGTCTCCGTTTTACTAGCGCCCCAAGAGACCCAGTACTTC
CAVSVLLAPQETQYF
>TRBV4-3|TRBD1|-|TRBJ1-1
TGCGCCAGCAGCCAGATCTTGTGGGGACAGCGGAACACTGAAGCTTTCTTT
CASSQILWGQRNTEAFF
>TRBV5-4|-|-|TRBJ1-3
TGTGCCAGCAGCTTTCCAGGGGACGGAAACACCATATATTTT
CASSFPGDGNTIYF
>TRBV19|-|-|TRBJ1-5
TGTGCCAGTAGTATTAGTCGCCTCGGTAGCAATCAGCCCCAGCATTTT
CASSISRLGSNQPQHF
>TRBV7-9|TRBD1|-|TRBJ1-1
TGTGCCAGCAGCTTAGCATACCACCGGGACAGGGGGCACACTGAAGCTTTCTTT
CASSLAYHRDRGHTEAFF
>TRBV6-5|TRBD2|-|TRBJ2-1
TGTGCCAGCACCAACGTGGCTAGCGGGCGGAATGAGCAGTTCTTC
CASTNVASGRNEQFF
>TRBV6-6|TRBD1|-|TRBJ2-7
TGTGCCAGCAGAGACAGGGAATTTTCCTACGAGCAGTACTTC
CASRDREFSYEQYF
>TRBV19|-|-|TRBJ1-5
TGTGCCAGTAGTATGGGGACTTTTAGCAATCAGCCCCAGCATTTT
CASSMGTFSNQPQHF
>TRBV4-3|-|-|TRBJ2-3
TGCGCCAGCAGCCAAGATTTAATGGTGTCTAGCGTGTCAGATACGCAGTATTTT
CASSQDLMVSSVSDTQYF
>TRBV11-2|TRBD2|-|TRBJ2-5
TGTGCCAGCAGCTCCGGACTAGCGGGACCGTTTCAAGAGACCCAGTACTTC
CASSSGLAGPFQETQYF
>TRBV4-3|-|once|TRBJ1-2
TGCGCCAGCAGCCAAGAGACCTCGCCGGGACTGAGCTATGGCTACACCTTC
CASSQETSPGLSYGYTF
>TRBV28|TRBD1|-|TRBJ1-1
TGTGCCAGCAGTTTATTCGACAGGGGCACTGAAGCTTTCTTT
CASSLFDRGTEAFF
>TRBV6-5|-|-|TRBJ1-2
TGTGCCAGCAGTTACGGGGCTGGCTACACCTTC
CASSYGAGYTF
>TRBV5-1|TRBD2|few|TRBJ2-1
TGCGCCAGCGGGCGGGAGATCTACAATGAGCAGTTCTTC
CASGREIYNEQFF
>TRBV4-2|TRBD2|-|TRBJ2-7
TGTGCCAGCAGCCCTAGAGTAACTAGCGGGGAGTACGAGCAGTACTTC
CASSPRVTSGEYEQYF
>TRBV7-2|TRBD2|-|TRBJ2-3
TGTGCCACCGCCACGGGACTAGCGGGAGGGACAGATACGCAGTATTTT
CATATGLAGGTDTQYF
>TRBV19|-|-|TRBJ1-2
TGTGCCAGTAGTATCGTCTACTTGACGACAGGATACTATGGCTACACCTTC
CASSIVYLTTGYYGYTF
>TRBV15|TRBD1|-|TRBJ1-2
TGTGCCACCAGCAGTGGAGATGGGACAGGGCTGTTCGGAGGGGCCCATGGCTACACCTTC
CATSSGDGTGLFGGAHGYTF
>TRBV30|TRBD1|-|TRBJ1-4
TGTGCCTGGAGTGATACAGGGGTGGACGAAAAACTGTTTTTT
CAWSDTGVDEKLFF
>TRBV9|TRBD1|-|TRBJ1-5
TGTGCCAGCAGCGTAACCACAGGGGAAGGTCAGCCCCAGCATTTT
CASSVTTGEGQPQHF
>TRBV6-5|-|-|TRBJ2-5
TGTGCCAGCAGGGCGGGAGAGACCCAGTACTTC
CASRAGETQYF
>TRBV5-1|TRBD2|-|TRBJ2-1
TGCGCCAGCAGCTCGACTCTAGCGGGAGGAGGGTCCAATGAGCAGTTCTTC
CASSSTLAGGGSNEQFF
>TRBV30|-|-|TRBJ2-2
TGTGCCTGGAGTAGAGAGCGGCGGAACACCGGGGAGCTGTTTTTT
CAWSRERRNTGELFF
>TRBV9|-|-|TRBJ1-1
TGTGCCAGCAGCGATCCAGGGTACACTGAAGCTTTCTTT
CASSDPGYTEAFF
>TRBV7-6|TRBD1|-|TRBJ2-7
TGTGCCAGCAGATCCGGGACAGGGGACGAGCAGTACTTC
CASRSGTGDEQYF
>TRBV6-1|-|-|TRBJ2-2
TGTGCCAGCAGTGCCACGTCTGCGGTACACACCGGGGAGCTGTTTTTT
CASSATSAVHTGELFF
>TRBV10-2|TRBD2|-|TRBJ2-7
TGCGCCAGCACAGAGTATATAGCGGGAGAGCTCGAGCAGTACTTC
CASTEYIAGELEQYF
>TRBV5-6|TRBD1|-|TRBJ1-5
TGTGCCAGCACCCAAACGCTAGGACCGGGACAGAGGGGAGAGCCCCAGCATTTT
CASTQTLGPGQRGEPQHF
>TRBV6-5|TRBD1|-|TRBJ1-4
TGTGCCAGCAGACAGACAGGGGATAATGAAAAACTGTTTTTT
CASRQTGDNEKLFF
>TRBV15|-|-|TRBJ2-5
TGTGCCACCAGCACCTCTGCGGGGGCGGTGGAGACCCAGTACTTC
CATSTSAGAVETQYF
>TRBV6-5|TRBD1|-|TRBJ2-1
TGTGCCAGCAGTCTGACAGGGGACAACAATGAGCAGTTCTTC
CASSLTGDNNEQFF
>TRBV19|-|-|TRBJ2-2
TGTGCCAGTACCGAATACAGCACCGGGGAGCTGTTTTTT
CASTEYSTGELFF
>TRBV9|-|-|TRBJ2-7
TGTGCCAGCAGCGTAACCAGCGGGCCAAACTACGAGCAGTACTTC
CASSVTSGPNYEQYF
>TRBV19|-|-|TRBJ2-7
TGTGCCAGTAGTATAGATCATTGGACAGTCTACGAGCAGTACTTC
CASSIDHWTVYEQYF